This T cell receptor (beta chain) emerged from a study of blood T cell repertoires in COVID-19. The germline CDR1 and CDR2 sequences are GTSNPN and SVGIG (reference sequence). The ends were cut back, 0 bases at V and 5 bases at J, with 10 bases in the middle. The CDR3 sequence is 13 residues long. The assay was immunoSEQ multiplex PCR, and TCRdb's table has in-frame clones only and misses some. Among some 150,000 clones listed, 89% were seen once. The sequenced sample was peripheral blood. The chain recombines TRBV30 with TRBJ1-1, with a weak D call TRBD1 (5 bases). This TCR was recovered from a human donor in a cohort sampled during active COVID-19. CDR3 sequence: CAWSVAGKTEAFF. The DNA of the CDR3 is TGTGCCTGGAGTGTGGCAGGGAAAACTGAAGCTTTCTTT.